The 17 T cell receptor beta chains reported below all come from one sample, sequenced in a study of T cell changes during pregnancy in multiple sclerosis. TCRdb's table, derived via immunoSEQ multiplex PCR, lists solely in-frame clones and lacks some. This table holds just under 65,000 clones, about nine tenths found once. Sequencing used peripheral blood, obtained in the second trimester of pregnancy. Every receptor here comes from a female donor in good health, enrolled as a control in a pregnancy study.

A few counts support this clone. V usage is TRBV6-5 and J usage is TRBJ2-2, with 11 nucleotides matching TRBD1. This CDR3 spans 15 amino acids. CDR1 and CDR2 from the germline V gene are MNHEY and SVGAGI. V lost 5 bases to trimming and J lost 7 bases; unmatched junction nucleotides: 6. CDR3 sequence (DNA): TGTGCCAGCAGTCAGGGACAGGGGGGGGGCGGGGAGCTGTTTTTT. Protein sequence: CASSQGQGGGGELFF.

The V and J genes are TRBV19 and TRBJ1-3; no definite D call. Per germline, CDR1 LNHDA and CDR2 SQIVND (reference sequence). Trimming removed 3 bases at V and 1 base at J, with 13 bases between. This CDR3 has 16 residues. The CDR3 DNA reads as TGTGCCAGTAGTATCTGGTTGTCCGAGTCTGGAAACACCATATATTTT. Protein sequence: CASSIWLSESGNTIYF.

The V and J genes are TRBV28 and TRBJ1-4; TRBD1 matches at 10 bases. V shed 3 bases, J shed 7 bases, and the junction held 11 bases outside the gene matches. This CDR3 region has 17 residues. CDR1 is MDHEN and CDR2 is SYDVKM in the germline V gene. The CDR3: CASSFGTGAGWGEKLFF. For the CDR3, the DNA is TGTGCCAGCAGTTTCGGGACAGGGGCCGGGTGGGGTGAAAAACTGTTTTTT. The variable domain in full, completed from reference TRBV28 and TRBJ1-4, reads DVKVTQSSRYLVKRTGEKVFLECVQDMDHENMFWYRQDPGLGLRLIYFSYDVKMKEKGDIPEGYSVSREKKERFSLILESASTNQTSMYLCASSFGTGAGWGEKLFFGSGTQLSVL.

The DNA of the CDR3 is TGTGCCAGCAACAAAAGCGGGGATGAGTCGGATACGCAGTATTTT. This codes for CASNKSGDESDTQYF. The V and J genes are TRBV7-8 and TRBJ2-3; TRBD2 matches 7 bases. The CDR3 is 15 amino acids. With V trimmed by 7 bases and J by 6 bases, 13 bases remained unmatched. The germline CDR1 and CDR2 sequences are SGHVS and FQNEAQ.

CDR3 nucleotide sequence: TGTGCCAGCAGCCGTCGGACTAGCGGGCGGAACGAGCAGTACTTC. Translating it yields CASSRRTSGRNEQYF. This sequence joins TRBV7-9 and TRBJ2-7; TRBD2 matches at 11 bases. The length of the CDR3 is 15 residues. Trimming took 5 bases from V and 5 from J; bases not matched to a gene: 8. CDR1 SEHNR and CDR2 FQNEAQ come from the germline V gene (reference sequence).

The V and J genes are TRBV18 and TRBJ2-2; TRBD1 aligns across 7 bases. Germline CDR1 reads KGHSH; CDR2 reads LQKENI. There are 16 residues in the CDR3. J gave up 4 bases and V 4 bases, and 9 bases lay outside the gene matches. The CDR3 spells CASSQYSDRITGELFF. In DNA, the CDR3 is TGTGCCAGCTCACAATACTCGGACAGGATCACCGGGGAGCTGTTTTTT.

The rearrangement joins TRBV13 to TRBJ2-7, with 7 bases fitting TRBD2. CDR1 is PRHDT, CDR2 FYEKMQ, per germline (reference sequence). Trimming took 6 bases from V and 2 from J; bases not matched to a gene: 10. The CDR3 contains 15 residues. CDR3 sequence (DNA): TGTGCCAGCAGTTCGCGGGGGACTAACCCCTACGAGCAGTACTTC. Translating gives CASSSRGTNPYEQYF.

This rearrangement joins TRBV27 to TRBJ1-1; possible D gene TRBD1, 6 bases. There are 15 residues in the CDR3. Germline CDR1 and CDR2: MNHEY and SMNVEV (reference sequence). Trimming cost V 5 bases and J 0 bases, with 13 bases left between them. Written as DNA, the CDR3 is TGTGCCAGCAGTCCCTTACAGGGTATGAACACTGAAGCTTTCTTT. This codes for CASSPLQGMNTEAFF.

V gene TRBV7-2 combines with J gene TRBJ2-7; 7 positions match TRBD1. CDR1 and CDR2 from the germline V gene are SGHTA and FQGNSA. There are 14 residues in the CDR3. Trimming at V came to 3 bases and at J to 5 bases, leaving 7 bases not matched to a gene. As DNA, the CDR3 is TGTGCCAGCAGCTTTAACAGGGGTCAGGACGAGCAGTACTTC. Encoded protein: CASSFNRGQDEQYF. The complete variable domain, with remaining parts taken from reference TRBV7-2 and TRBJ2-7, reads GAGVSQSPSNKVTEKGKDVELRCDPISGHTALYWYRQSLGQGLEFLIYFQGNSAPDKSGLPSDRFSAERTGGSVSTLTIQRTQQEDSAVYLCASSFNRGQDEQYFGPGTRLTVT.

V and J are TRBV19 and TRBJ1-1, with D unclear. The V gene's germline CDR1 is LNHDA and CDR2 SQIVND (reference sequence). This CDR3 region has 14 residues. V gave up 3 bases and J gave up 3 bases, with 11 bases separating them. The CDR3 here is CASSIGGIYTEAFF. In nucleotides, the CDR3 is TGTGCCAGTAGTATCGGCGGGATTTACACTGAAGCTTTCTTT.

The chain couples TRBV1 to TRBJ1-2; the D call in the table, TRBD1, was not verified against the DNA. TRBV1 is a documented pseudogene. This CDR3 is built from 14 residues. The CDR3 region is CTSSRWGLIYGYTF. The CDR3, as DNA: TGCACCAGCAGCCGATGGGGCCTCATCTATGGCTACACCTTC.

This chain joins TRBV20-1 and TRBJ1-2, with D possibly being TRBD1 (6 bases). From germline, CDR1 is DFQATT and CDR2 SNEGSKA (reference sequence). CDR3 length: 11 residues. The CDR3: CNPGEKGGYTF. The CDR3 DNA follows: TGCAATCCAGGGGAAAAGGGTGGCTACACCTTC.

The chain is built from TRBV5-1 and TRBJ2-5; a weak D match, TRBD2 (6 bases). In germline, CDR1 is SGHRS, CDR2 YFSETQ. With 4 bases removed from V and 2 bases from J, the gap between germline ends came to 12 bases. This CDR3 contains 14 residues. The CDR3, as DNA: TGCGCCAGCAGCCCCAGTGGAGGGCAAGAGACCCAGTACTTC. It codes for CASSPSGGQETQYF.

This rearrangement joins TRBV5-1 to TRBJ1-2; perhaps TRBD1 as D (6 bases). The ends were cut back, 4 bases at V and 8 bases at J, with 15 bases in the middle. The CDR3 spans 13 residues. Germline V gene lookup returns CDR1 SGHRS and CDR2 YFSETQ. For the CDR3, the DNA is TGCGCCAGCAGCCCCACCGAGGGGGAAGGCTACACCTTC. This translates into CASSPTEGEGYTF.

The rearrangement uses TRBV19 and TRBJ1-2; a possible D gene is TRBD1 (5 bases). This CDR3 is 14 amino acids long. Germline V lookup: CDR1 LNHDA, CDR2 SQIVND (reference sequence). V dropped 7 bases and J dropped 7 bases, with 19 bases sitting between them. Here the CDR3 reads CASTQVGRVGGYTF. The CDR3 DNA reads TGTGCCAGTACTCAAGTCGGCAGGGTGGGTGGCTACACCTTC.

The V call is TRBV7-2, the J call TRBJ2-7, with D possibly TRBD1 on 5 matching bases. This CDR3 region has 14 residues. Per germline, CDR1 SGHTA and CDR2 FQGNSA. V was clipped by 4 bases and J by 0 bases, with 10 bases between them. DNA of the CDR3: TGTGCCAGCAGCTCCAGGGCCCACTCCTACGAGCAGTACTTC. Translated: CASSSRAHSYEQYF.

This chain connects TRBV7-2 to TRBJ2-3; a possible D gene is TRBD2 (6 bases). The CDR3 extends over 15 amino acids. Per germline, CDR1 SGHTA and CDR2 FQGNSA. Trimming pared 3 bases from V and 2 bases from J, leaving 12 bases between. The CDR3 loop reads CASSFRGLATDTQYF. In nucleotides, the CDR3 is TGTGCCAGCAGCTTCCGGGGACTGGCCACAGATACGCAGTATTTT.